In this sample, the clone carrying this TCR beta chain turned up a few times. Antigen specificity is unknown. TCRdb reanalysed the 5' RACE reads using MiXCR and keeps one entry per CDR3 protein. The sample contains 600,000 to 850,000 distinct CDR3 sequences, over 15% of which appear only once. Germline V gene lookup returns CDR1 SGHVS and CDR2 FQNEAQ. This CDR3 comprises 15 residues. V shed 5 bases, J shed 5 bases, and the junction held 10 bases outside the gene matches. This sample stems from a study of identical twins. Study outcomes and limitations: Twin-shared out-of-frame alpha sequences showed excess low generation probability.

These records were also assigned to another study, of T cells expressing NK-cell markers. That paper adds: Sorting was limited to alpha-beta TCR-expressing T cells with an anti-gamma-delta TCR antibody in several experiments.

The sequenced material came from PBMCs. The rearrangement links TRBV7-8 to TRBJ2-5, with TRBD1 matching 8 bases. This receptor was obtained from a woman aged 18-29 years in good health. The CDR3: CASSPGTGGVETQYF. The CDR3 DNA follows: TGTGCCAGCAGCCCAGGGACAGGAGGGGTTGAGACCCAGTACTTC.